This TCR beta chain is from a study of blood T cell repertoires in COVID-19. Sequenced by immunoSEQ multiplex PCR; TCRdb stores in-frame clones only, minus some. Here the sample spans about 320,000 clones, 75% to 85% being singletons. Germline V gene sequence: CDR1 SGHKS, CDR2 YYEKEE (reference sequence). The CDR3 has 15 residues. V lost 4 bases to trimming and J lost 4 bases; unmatched junction nucleotides: 7. The TCR comes from a human donor in a cohort sampled during active COVID-19. Material: peripheral blood. The genes are TRBV5-5 and TRBJ2-3, with 9 bases identical to TRBD1. The chain's CDR3 is CASSPRQGVSDTQYF. The CDR3 DNA sequence: TGTGCCAGCAGCCCAAGACAGGGGGTATCAGATACGCAGTATTTT.